The source of this T cell receptor (beta chain) is a study of T cells in Graves' hyperthyroidism and ophthalmopathy. Study at large: Initial diagnosis, before any treatment, was when peripheral blood was collected. General study points: Researchers found most expanded thyroid clonotypes above 0.001 in blood as well.

Investigators excluded patients with uncontrolled infection, other autoimmune disease, pregnancy or lactation. The CDR3 is made up of 16 amino acids. Trimming took off 2 bases at V and 0 bases at J, with 13 bases between the two ends. Germline loops: CDR1 SGHNT, CDR2 YENEEA. Authors of the study amplified TCR beta CDR3 regions from RNA transcripts. Primed by the HTBI set, a first-round RT-PCR was run on the TCR CDR3. In TCRdb, the multiplex PCR reads were re-called with MiXCR into one record per CDR3 protein. The sample consists of more than 650,000 distinct CDR3 sequences, about 15% of them appearing once. This clonotype was seen ten or more times. Its antigen is as yet unknown.

The source of this sequence is a woman in her late teens or twenties with Graves' hyperthyroidism. The sample comprised blood. The chain carries TRBV11-3 and TRBJ1-1; the D is unclear. Here the CDR3 DNA reads TGTGCCAGCAGCTTATACGCGGGCAGCATGAACACTGAAGCTTTCTTT. This gives the protein CASSLYAGSMNTEAFF.